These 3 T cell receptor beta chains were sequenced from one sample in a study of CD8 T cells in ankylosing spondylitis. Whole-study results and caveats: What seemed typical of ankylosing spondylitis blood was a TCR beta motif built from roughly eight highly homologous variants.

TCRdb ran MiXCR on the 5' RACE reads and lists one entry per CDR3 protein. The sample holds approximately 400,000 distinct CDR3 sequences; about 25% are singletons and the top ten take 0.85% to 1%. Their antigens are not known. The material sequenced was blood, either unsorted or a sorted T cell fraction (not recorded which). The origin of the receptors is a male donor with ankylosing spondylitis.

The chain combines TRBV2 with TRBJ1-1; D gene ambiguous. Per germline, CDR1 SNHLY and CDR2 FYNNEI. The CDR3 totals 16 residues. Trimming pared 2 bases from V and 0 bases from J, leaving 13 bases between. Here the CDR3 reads CASSERSQALNTEAFF. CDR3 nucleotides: TGTGCCAGCAGTGAACGCAGCCAGGCCCTGAACACTGAAGCTTTCTTT.

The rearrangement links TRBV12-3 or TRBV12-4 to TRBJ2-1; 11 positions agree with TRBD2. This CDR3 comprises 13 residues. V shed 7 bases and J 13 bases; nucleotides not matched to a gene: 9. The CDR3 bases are TGTGCCAGCACCCTGACTAGCGGGAAGGTTCAGTTCTTC. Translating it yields CASTLTSGKVQFF.

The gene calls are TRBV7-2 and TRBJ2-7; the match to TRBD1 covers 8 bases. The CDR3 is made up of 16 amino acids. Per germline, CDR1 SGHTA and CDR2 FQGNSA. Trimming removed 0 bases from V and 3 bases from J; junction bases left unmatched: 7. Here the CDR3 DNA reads TGTGCCAGCAGCTTAGCCAACAGGGGGGCAGGCTACGAGCAGTACTTC. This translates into CASSLANRGAGYEQYF.